This T cell receptor beta chain was sequenced during a study of blood T cell repertoires in COVID-19. The wider study: T cells, B-cell-depleted T cells, or PBMCs provided the cDNA or gDNA that served as material.

In the authors' workflow: Amplifying reference gene primers gave estimates of nucleated cell counts. Here immunoSEQ multiplex PCR was the method, and the copy in TCRdb shows in-frame clones only, minus some. That table gives V, J and clone size, and the DNA gave D and trimming. The table includes roughly 300,000 clones, 90% detected once. The CDR3 contains 13 residues. The V and J ends lost 2 bases and 5 bases respectively, with 10 bases between them. Per the germline V gene, CDR1 is GTSNPN and CDR2 is SVGIG (reference sequence). Seattle patients were enrolled during active infection and followed longitudinally.

The sample comprised peripheral blood. This rearrangement joins TRBV30 to TRBJ2-4; no firm D call. The TCR was taken from a woman aged 30 to 39 with COVID-19, enrolled during active disease. The DNA of the CDR3 is TGTGCCTGGAGTTTTGTAGAGGAAAACATTCAGTACTTC. Residues: CAWSFVEENIQYF.